This T cell receptor (beta chain) derives from a study of radiation and T cells in renal cell carcinoma. Notes on the study in general: Top tumor clonotypes rose in blood 2 weeks post-radiation, then contracted.

On this clone: No antigen is known for it.

V lost 8 bases and J 8 bases, leaving 16 bases between the germline ends. CDR1 is LNHDA and CDR2 is SQIVND in the germline V gene (reference sequence). The CDR3 is 13 residues long. TCRdb's table, derived via immunoSEQ multiplex PCR, lists solely in-frame clones and lacks some. The table lists tens of thousands of clones, 89% of them singletons, with approximately 6.2% in the top ten. The time point was: blood 4 weeks post-SBRT, at nephrectomy. The sample's treatment: 15 Gy SBRT to primary tumor, nephrectomy 4 weeks later. Nephrectomy followed 15 Gy stereotactic body radiation by 4 weeks. Blood was sampled at baseline, 2 weeks and 4 weeks after SBRT. This renal cell carcinoma was of the clear cell type.

This TCR was sampled from a woman aged 65 to 85 with renal cell carcinoma. The chain employs TRBV19 and TRBJ2-1; no firm D call. This specimen consisted of blood, obtained from a patient whose treatment included radiotherapy and nephrectomy. In nucleotides, the CDR3 is TGTGCCAGTCGGGTGAAAATGGGCCATGAGCAGTTCTTC. Amino acid sequence: CASRVKMGHEQFF.